This T cell receptor (beta chain) was documented in a study of T cell responses to AZD1222 COVID-19 vaccine. Study context: The study pooled second doses at about 4 or about 12 weeks.

Whole-study findings and limits: It was only after the peak T cell response that any repertoires were sampled. The sample set comprised mostly white British donors with more females, and clonal diversity was possibly underestimated.

Sequenced by immunoSEQ multiplex PCR; TCRdb stores in-frame clones only, minus some. The sample includes 95,000 to 150,000 clones, about 90% seen only once; the top ten take roughly 4.5%. Trimming removed 6 bases at V and 4 bases at J, with 16 bases between. The CDR3 spans 14 residues. Germline V CDR1 and CDR2: MNHEY, SVGAGI. As for this clone: The target antigen is unknown.

This chain links TRBV6-5 with TRBJ2-7, with a tentative D call TRBD2 (6 bases). The material was peripheral blood, obtained on day 0 of AZD1222 vaccination. This clonotype was sampled from an adult in good health. CDR3 in DNA: TGTGCCAGCAGCTACGGGGGACCTCAATACGAGCAGTACTTC. The encoded protein is CASSYGGPQYEQYF.